This T cell receptor (beta chain) derives from a study of cytomegalovirus exposure and HLA in healthy donors. The wider study: Findings of an earlier analysis included roughly 110 million unique TCR beta sequences from 180 million or so T cells.

Germline lookup yields CDR1 SNHLY and CDR2 FYNNEI. The J segment lost 8 bases and the V segment lost 8 bases, leaving 8 bases of the junction unmatched. The CDR3 has 14 amino acids. Study observations and caveats: The study listed approximately 160 cytomegalovirus-associated TCR beta chains. From TCR beta sequences, most subjects' HLA-A and HLA-B alleles were reportedly predicted accurately. In a later analysis, at a false discovery rate of 0.05, roughly 16,000 TCR beta sequences matched HLA alleles.

This clone came up a few times. Its cognate antigen is unknown. A multiplex PCR was run with 60 Vbeta primers and 13 Jbeta primers. Generated by immunoSEQ multiplex PCR, the TCRdb table keeps only in-frame clones and is missing some. The data hold tens of thousands of clones, with around 70% observed a single time. The receptor was derived from a woman aged 40 to 50 in good health and CMV-seropositive. The rearrangement uses TRBV2 and TRBJ2-6; 8 nucleotides line up with TRBD1. The sample consisted of PBMCs. The CDR3 region is CASCRQGRTNVLTF. The CDR3 coding sequence is TGTGCCAGCTGCAGACAGGGGAGGACCAACGTCCTGACTTTC.